This is a list of T cell receptor beta chains from one sample in a study of T cells in Graves' hyperthyroidism and ophthalmopathy. MiXCR, run by TCRdb on the multiplex PCR reads, gives a single entry per CDR3 protein. In the table there are a few hundred thousand distinct CDR3 sequences, approximately 48% of which are singletons. The sample comprised peripheral blood or thyroid tissue (not recorded which). Every receptor here comes from an adult woman with Graves' disease, either hyperthyroidism or ophthalmopathy (not recorded which). Each CDR3 is given with its conserved first and last residue. The order of the fields is J gene, clone size, V gene, D gene, CDR3 protein, CDR3 DNA. A D gene is named only where the DNA matches it firmly. Clone sizes are given selectively: once, few, many, or a class where the clone is expanded.

>TRBJ1-1|-|TRBV7-9|TRBD1
CASSLGTGGRTEAFF
TGTGCCAGCAGCTTAGGGACAGGGGGAAGGACTGAAGCTTTCTTT
>TRBJ1-1|-|TRBV4-2|-
CASSQRGALNTEAFF
TGTGCCAGCAGCCAACGGGGGGCCCTGAACACTGAAGCTTTCTTT
>TRBJ2-7|-|TRBV19|-
CASSHPARYEQYF
TGTGCCAGTTCGCACCCGGCGCGATACGAGCAGTACTTC
>TRBJ2-5|-|TRBV7-9|-
CASSDPLSETQYF
TGTGCCAGCAGCGACCCCCTGTCGGAGACCCAGTACTTC
>TRBJ1-1|-|TRBV29-1|TRBD1
CSVPGQGPSGNTEAFF
TGCAGCGTCCCGGGACAGGGTCCCTCCGGAAACACTGAAGCTTTCTTT
>TRBJ2-2|-|TRBV19|TRBD1
CASSGGTGVPGELFF
TGTGCCAGTAGTGGAGGGACAGGGGTGCCCGGGGAGCTGTTTTTT
>TRBJ1-1|-|TRBV10-3|-
CAIKAGPDNTEAFF
TGTGCCATCAAAGCGGGGCCCGATAACACTGAAGCTTTCTTT
>TRBJ1-4|few|TRBV20-1|-
CSARIRNEKLFF
TGCAGTGCTAGAATCCGAAATGAAAAACTGTTTTTT
>TRBJ2-2|-|TRBV6-1|TRBD1
CASSSGTETGELFF
TGTGCCAGCAGCTCCGGGACAGAGACCGGGGAGCTGTTTTTT
>TRBJ1-6|-|TRBV7-2|TRBD1
CASSLGTGNNSPLHF
TGTGCCAGCAGCTTAGGGACAGGGAATAATTCACCCCTCCACTTT
>TRBJ1-5|many|TRBV19|-
CASSLRDSGIEPQHF
TGTGCCAGTAGCCTACGAGACAGTGGAATCGAGCCCCAGCATTTT
>TRBJ2-2|many|TRBV7-8|TRBD1
CASSLADRVNSGELFF
TGTGCCAGCAGCTTAGCGGACAGGGTGAATTCCGGGGAGCTGTTTTTT
>TRBJ2-5|-|TRBV7-6|TRBD1
CASSSWTGGLKTQYF
TGTGCCAGCAGCTCCTGGACAGGGGGCTTGAAGACCCAGTACTTC
>TRBJ1-1|-|TRBV7-9|TRBD1
CASSRTGSDTEAFF
TGTGCCAGCAGCCGGACAGGGTCGGACACTGAAGCTTTCTTT
>TRBJ2-3|few|TRBV12-3/TRBV12-4|-
CASSLWMRTQYF
TGTGCCAGCAGTTTATGGATGCGAACGCAGTATTTT
>TRBJ1-4|many|TRBV20-1|-
CSAKGQGNEKLFF
TGCAGTGCTAAGGGCCAGGGGAATGAAAAACTGTTTTTT
>TRBJ1-2|-|TRBV19|-
CASSIDKRRTYGYTF
TGTGCCAGTAGTATAGACAAGAGACGAACATATGGCTACACCTTC
>TRBJ1-4|few|TRBV3-1|-
CASSGALGRLFF
TGTGCCAGCAGCGGGGCTTTAGGCAGACTGTTTTTT
>TRBJ1-1|many|TRBV29-1|-
CSVGPTGYDEAFF
TGCAGCGTTGGACCTACAGGGTATGATGAAGCTTTCTTT
>TRBJ2-1|-|TRBV20-1|TRBD2
CSVNTREGREQFF
TGCAGTGTCAACACGCGGGAGGGCCGGGAGCAGTTCTTC
>TRBJ1-2|-|TRBV27|TRBD1
CASGAGGRSYGYTF
TGTGCGTCGGGCGCAGGGGGCCGGAGCTATGGCTACACCTTC
>TRBJ2-5|many|TRBV15|-
CATSRGLTSQETQYF
TGTGCCACCAGCAGAGGGCTAACTTCCCAAGAGACCCAGTACTTC
>TRBJ2-5|many|TRBV7-3|TRBD2
CASSSGTSGQETQYF
TGTGCCAGCAGTTCAGGGACTAGCGGCCAAGAGACCCAGTACTTC
>TRBJ1-1|-|TRBV9|-
CASSYSPAPNTEALF
TGTGCCAGCAGTTACTCTCCAGCACCTAACACTGAAGCTCTCTTT
>TRBJ1-1|many|TRBV20-1|-
CSARDLTGTNTEAFF
TGCAGTGCTAGAGATCTAACAGGGACTAACACTGAAGCTTTCTTT
>TRBJ1-6|-|TRBV5-1|TRBD1
CASSSQTGRSYNSPLHF
TGCGCCAGCAGCTCGCAGACAGGGAGGTCCTATAATTCACCCCTCCACTTT
>TRBJ2-5|-|TRBV20-1|TRBD1
CSAATGTGYLETQYF
TGCAGTGCCGCGACCGGGACAGGGTATCTAGAGACCCAGTACTTC
>TRBJ1-1|few|TRBV29-1|TRBD1
CSVIRTGKNTEAFF
TGCAGCGTTATTCGGACAGGGAAGAACACTGAAGCTTTCTTT
>TRBJ2-5|many|TRBV14|TRBD2
CASSQDFGAGVFETQYF
TGTGCCAGCAGCCAAGATTTCGGTGCGGGGGTTTTTGAGACCCAGTACTTC
>TRBJ2-6|-|TRBV2|TRBD2
CASSPTSGRGSGANVLTF
TGTGCCAGCTCACCAACTAGCGGGAGAGGGTCTGGGGCCAACGTCCTGACTTTC
>TRBJ1-3|many|TRBV5-1|-
CASSSLGARGNTIYF
TGCGCCAGCAGCTCCCTGGGGGCGCGTGGAAACACCATATATTTT
>TRBJ1-4|many|TRBV20-1|TRBD1
CSARRGQGTYNEKLFF
TGCAGTGCTAGGAGGGGACAGGGGACATATAATGAAAAACTGTTTTTT
>TRBJ2-5|-|TRBV7-2|TRBD1
CASSPGTAETQYF
TGTGCCAGCAGCCCAGGGACAGCGGAGACCCAGTACTTC
>TRBJ1-5|-|TRBV6-4|-
CASSVEPSQPQHF
TGTGCCAGCAGTGTCGAACCCAGTCAGCCCCAGCATTTT
>TRBJ2-7|many|TRBV7-2|TRBD2
CASSLGGTITYEQYF
TGTGCCAGCAGCTTAGGAGGGACTATCACCTACGAGCAGTACTTC
>TRBJ1-4|many|TRBV7-2|-
CASSLGGSGGEKLFF
TGTGCCAGCAGCTTAGGAGGCTCGGGAGGTGAAAAACTGTTTTTT
>TRBJ2-7|many|TRBV7-2|TRBD1
CASSRNTGVGEQYF
TGTGCCAGCAGCCGAAATACAGGGGTTGGGGAGCAGTACTTC
>TRBJ1-2|-|TRBV10-3|-
CATVDSSNGYTF
TGTGCCACCGTGGACAGCTCAAATGGCTACACCTTC
>TRBJ2-5|many|TRBV29-1|-
CSVDGGMASKETQYF
TGCAGCGTTGACGGAGGTATGGCCTCGAAAGAGACCCAGTACTTC
>TRBJ2-2|many|TRBV5-6|-
CASSLTINTGELFF
TGTGCCAGCAGCCTGACCATAAACACCGGGGAGCTGTTTTTT
>TRBJ2-5|-|TRBV7-9|-
CASASWLGETQYF
TGTGCCAGCGCCTCATGGTTGGGAGAGACCCAGTACTTC
>TRBJ2-3|many|TRBV2|-
CASTLTDTQYF
TGTGCCAGCACTCTCACAGATACGCAGTATTTT
>TRBJ1-2|-|TRBV6-1|-
CASSDRGDLSPGYTF
TGTGCCAGCAGTGACAGGGGCGATCTCTCCCCCGGCTACACCTTC
>TRBJ2-5|-|TRBV5-5|-
CASSLEREQETQYF
TGCGCCAGCAGCTTGGAAAGAGAGCAAGAGACCCAGTACTTC
>TRBJ1-2|-|TRBV27|TRBD1
CASSLKPGQGPGYTF
TGTGCCAGCAGTCTAAAACCGGGACAGGGGCCTGGCTACACCTTC
>TRBJ2-7|many|TRBV6-5|TRBD2
CATLRLAGTEQYF
TGTGCCACCCTCCGGCTAGCGGGCACCGAGCAGTACTTC
>TRBJ1-6|once|TRBV11-2|-
CASSSAGVGSPLHF
TGTGCCAGCAGCTCGGCAGGGGTAGGGTCACCCCTCCACTTT
>TRBJ1-5|-|TRBV12-3/TRBV12-4|-
CASSRPGRFEPQHF
TGTGCCAGCAGTCGGCCCGGGAGGTTTGAGCCCCAGCATTTT
>TRBJ1-3|-|TRBV7-2|TRBD1
CASRQGQAASGNTIYF
TGTGCCAGCAGACAAGGACAGGCAGCCTCTGGAAACACCATATATTTT
>TRBJ2-5|-|TRBV7-9|-
CASSLHDRAGETQYF
TGTGCCAGCAGCTTGCATGACAGGGCGGGGGAGACCCAGTACTTC
>TRBJ2-5|-|TRBV15|-
CATSRVAETYQETQYF
TGTGCCACCAGCAGAGTAGCAGAAACCTACCAAGAGACCCAGTACTTC
>TRBJ1-6|-|TRBV7-8|-
CASSMDSSYNSPLHF
TGTGCCAGCAGCATGGACAGCTCCTATAATTCACCCCTCCACTTT
>TRBJ2-5|many|TRBV7-8|TRBD1
CASSFREDRGETQYF
TGTGCCAGCAGCTTCAGGGAGGACAGGGGCGAGACCCAGTACTTC
>TRBJ2-5|-|TRBV7-6|-
CASSGRDGPMETQYF
TGTGCCAGCAGCGGGCGGGACGGACCTATGGAGACCCAGTACTTC
>TRBJ1-6|-|TRBV5-1|-
CASSWGPGNNSPLHF
TGCGCCAGCAGCTGGGGACCAGGGAATAATTCACCCCTCCACTTT